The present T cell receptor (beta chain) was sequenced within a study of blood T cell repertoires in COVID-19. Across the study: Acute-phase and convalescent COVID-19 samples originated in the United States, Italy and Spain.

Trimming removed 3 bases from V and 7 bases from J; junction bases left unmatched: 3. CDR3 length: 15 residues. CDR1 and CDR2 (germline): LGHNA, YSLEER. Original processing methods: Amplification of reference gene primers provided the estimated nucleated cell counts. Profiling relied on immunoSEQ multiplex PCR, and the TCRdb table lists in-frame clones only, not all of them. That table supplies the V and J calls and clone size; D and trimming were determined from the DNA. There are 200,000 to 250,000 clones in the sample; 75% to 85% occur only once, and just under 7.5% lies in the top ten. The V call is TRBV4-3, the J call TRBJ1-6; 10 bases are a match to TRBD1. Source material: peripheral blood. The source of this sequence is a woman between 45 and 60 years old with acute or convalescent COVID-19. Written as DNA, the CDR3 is TGCGCCAGCAGCCAGGGGGACAGGGGCAATTCACCCCTCCACTTT. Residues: CASSQGDRGNSPLHF.